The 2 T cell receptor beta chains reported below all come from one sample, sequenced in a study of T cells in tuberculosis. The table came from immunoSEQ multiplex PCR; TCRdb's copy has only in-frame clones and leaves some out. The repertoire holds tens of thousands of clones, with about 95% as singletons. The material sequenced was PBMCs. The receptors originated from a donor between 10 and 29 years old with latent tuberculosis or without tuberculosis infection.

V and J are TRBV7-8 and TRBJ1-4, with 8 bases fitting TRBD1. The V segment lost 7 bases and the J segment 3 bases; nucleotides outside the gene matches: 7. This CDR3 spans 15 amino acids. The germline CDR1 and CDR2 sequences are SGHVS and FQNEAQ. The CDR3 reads CASTIDRGSNEKLFF. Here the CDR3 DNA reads TGTGCCAGCACCATAGACAGGGGATCTAATGAAAAACTGTTTTTT.

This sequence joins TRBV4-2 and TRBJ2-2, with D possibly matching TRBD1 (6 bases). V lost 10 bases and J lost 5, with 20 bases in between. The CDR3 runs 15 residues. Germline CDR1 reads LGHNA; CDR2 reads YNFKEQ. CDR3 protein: CATGGRDRLTGELFF. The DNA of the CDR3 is TGTGCCACTGGAGGACGAGACAGGTTAACCGGGGAGCTGTTTTTT.